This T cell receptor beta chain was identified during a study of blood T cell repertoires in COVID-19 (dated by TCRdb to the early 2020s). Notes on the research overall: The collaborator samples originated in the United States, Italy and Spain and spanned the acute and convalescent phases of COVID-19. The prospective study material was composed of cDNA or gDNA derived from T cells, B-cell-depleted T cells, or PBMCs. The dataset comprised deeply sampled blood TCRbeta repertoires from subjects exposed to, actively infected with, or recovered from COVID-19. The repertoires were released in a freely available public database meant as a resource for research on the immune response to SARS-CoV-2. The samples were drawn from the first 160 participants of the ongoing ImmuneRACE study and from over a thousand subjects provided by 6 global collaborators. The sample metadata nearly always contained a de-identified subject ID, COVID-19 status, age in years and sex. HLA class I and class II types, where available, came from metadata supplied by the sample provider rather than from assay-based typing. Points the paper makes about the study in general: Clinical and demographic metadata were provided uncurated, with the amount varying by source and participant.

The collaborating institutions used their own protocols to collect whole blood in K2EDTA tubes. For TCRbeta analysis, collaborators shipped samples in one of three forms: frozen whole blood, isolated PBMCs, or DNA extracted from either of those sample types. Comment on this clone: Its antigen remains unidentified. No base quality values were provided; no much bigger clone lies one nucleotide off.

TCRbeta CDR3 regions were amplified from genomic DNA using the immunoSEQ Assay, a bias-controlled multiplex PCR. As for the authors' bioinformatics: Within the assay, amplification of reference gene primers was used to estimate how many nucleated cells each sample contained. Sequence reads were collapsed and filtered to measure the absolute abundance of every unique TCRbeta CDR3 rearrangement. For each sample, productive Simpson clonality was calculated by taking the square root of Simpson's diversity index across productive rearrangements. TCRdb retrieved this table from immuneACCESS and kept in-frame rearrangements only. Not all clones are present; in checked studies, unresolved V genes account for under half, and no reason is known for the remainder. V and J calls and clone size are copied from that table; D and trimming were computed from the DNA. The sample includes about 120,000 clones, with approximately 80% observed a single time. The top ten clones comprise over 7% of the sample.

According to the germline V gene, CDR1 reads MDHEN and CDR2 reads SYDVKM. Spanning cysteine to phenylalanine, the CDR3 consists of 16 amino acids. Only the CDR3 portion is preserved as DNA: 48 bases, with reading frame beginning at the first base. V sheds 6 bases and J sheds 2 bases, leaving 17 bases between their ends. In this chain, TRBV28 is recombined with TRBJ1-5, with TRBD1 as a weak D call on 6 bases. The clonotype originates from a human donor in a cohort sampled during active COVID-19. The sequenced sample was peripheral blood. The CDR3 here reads CASRQGQFGGNQPQHF. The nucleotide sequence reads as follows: TGTGCCAGCAGACAAGGACAGTTCGGTGGCAATCAGCCCCAGCATTTT.